This TCR beta chain appears in the sequencing data of a study of type 1 and type 2 diabetes patients. The V gene's germline CDR1 is SGHTA and CDR2 FQGNSA. This CDR3 has 17 amino acids. The junction had 8 bases not matched to a gene; V was cut back by 5 bases and J by 0 bases. Amplification started from genomic DNA. A primer set of 30 forward and 13 reverse primers amplified the CDR3. TCRdb independently ran MiXCR on the multiplex PCR reads; one entry per CDR3 protein. The data hold a few hundred thousand distinct CDR3 sequences, with 47% observed a single time. Diabetic patients met standard criteria for type 1 or type 2 diabetes.

V is TRBV7-2 and J is TRBJ2-1; 9 bases fit TRBD2. Material: peripheral blood mononuclear cells (PBMCs). The TCR was taken from a man aged 18-30 years with type 2 diabetes. CDR3 coding DNA: TGTGCCAGCAGCCATGGACTAGCGTTGAGCTCCTACAATGAGCAGTTCTTC. Translating gives CASSHGLALSSYNEQFF.